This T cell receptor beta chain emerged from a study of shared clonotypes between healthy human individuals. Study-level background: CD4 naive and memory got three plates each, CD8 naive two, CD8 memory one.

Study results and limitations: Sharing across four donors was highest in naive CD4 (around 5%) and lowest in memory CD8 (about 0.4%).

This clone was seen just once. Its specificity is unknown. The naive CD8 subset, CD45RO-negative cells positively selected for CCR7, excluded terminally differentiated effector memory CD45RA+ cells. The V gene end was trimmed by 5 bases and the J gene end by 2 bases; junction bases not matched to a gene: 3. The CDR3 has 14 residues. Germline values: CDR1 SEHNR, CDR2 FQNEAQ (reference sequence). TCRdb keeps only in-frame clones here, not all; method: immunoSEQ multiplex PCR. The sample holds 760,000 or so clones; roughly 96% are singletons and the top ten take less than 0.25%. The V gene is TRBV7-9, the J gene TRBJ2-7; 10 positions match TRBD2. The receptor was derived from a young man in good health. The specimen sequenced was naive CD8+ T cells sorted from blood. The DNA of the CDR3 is TGTGCCAGCAGCCGGACTAGCGGCCCCTACGAGCAGTACTTC. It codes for CASSRTSGPYEQYF.